Presented here are 9 T cell receptor beta chains from one specimen sequenced in a study of blood T cell repertoires in COVID-19. Produced via immunoSEQ multiplex PCR; TCRdb's table is partial and in-frame only. The sample consists of around 260,000 clones, around 88% of them appearing once. What was sequenced was peripheral blood. The receptor set was obtained from a man under 40 with acute or convalescent COVID-19.

This chain links TRBV27 with TRBJ2-2; 7 bases fit TRBD1. Germline V gene sequence: CDR1 MNHEY, CDR2 SMNVEV (reference sequence). V shed 4 bases and J 3 bases; nucleotides not matched to a gene: 8. This CDR3 contains 16 residues. CDR3 sequence reads: CASSSLRQGDTGELFF. The CDR3 nucleotides read TGTGCCAGCAGTTCTCTGCGGCAGGGGGACACCGGGGAGCTGTTTTTT.

The genes are TRBV3-1 (or the pseudogene TRBV3-2) and TRBJ2-2; D call uncertain. The CDR3 is made up of 13 amino acids. Germline V gene lookup returns CDR1 LGHDT and CDR2 YNNKEL (reference sequence). V dropped 3 bases and J dropped 4 bases, with 6 bases sitting between them. The CDR3 is CASSHRGTGELFF. The CDR3 nucleotides read TGTGCCAGCAGCCATCGCGGCACCGGGGAGCTGTTTTTT.

The gene calls are TRBV11-3 and TRBJ2-3, with D possibly being TRBD2 (6 bases). Germline V gene sequence: CDR1 SGHNT, CDR2 YENEEA. The CDR3 totals 15 residues. Deletions cut 3 bases from V and 1 base from J, with 11 bases between. CDR3 sequence: CASSFGLSGTDTQYF. The DNA for the CDR3 is TGTGCCAGCAGCTTCGGACTATCCGGCACAGATACGCAGTATTTT.

The CDR3 spells CASSQGVLATGELFF. CDR3 nucleotides: TGTGCCAGCAGTCAGGGTGTTTTAGCCACCGGGGAGCTGTTTTTT. The rearrangement uses TRBV28 and TRBJ2-2; perhaps TRBD1 as D (5 bases). The CDR3 is made up of 15 amino acids. From germline, CDR1 is MDHEN and CDR2 SYDVKM. V was shortened by 5 bases and J by 4 bases, with 14 bases between the two germline ends.

The chain combines TRBV19 with TRBJ1-6; TRBD1 agrees at 7 bases. The CDR3 runs to 15 residues. V was pared by 5 bases and J by 7 bases, with 8 bases of the junction left unmatched. Germline V lookup: CDR1 LNHDA, CDR2 SQIVND (reference sequence). The CDR3 reads CASSPHRDRNSPLHF. The CDR3 coding sequence is TGTGCCAGTAGTCCCCACCGGGACAGAAATTCACCCCTCCACTTT.

The chain carries TRBV5-1 and TRBJ2-4; perhaps TRBD2 as D (5 bases). Germline CDR1 SGHRS, CDR2 YFSETQ. The CDR3 is 15 residues long. Trimming stripped 7 bases from V and 0 bases from J, with 14 bases between. CDR3 coding DNA: TGCGCCAGCCGTGAGGGTTATGAAGCCAAAAACATTCAGTACTTC. Translating it yields CASREGYEAKNIQYF.

A note on this clone: Possible read error: a much larger clone is one base away. V is TRBV6-5 and J is TRBJ2-6; 8 bases align to TRBD1. This CDR3 comprises 15 residues. The V segment lost 5 bases and the J segment 0 bases; nucleotides outside the gene matches: 0. Looked up from germline, CDR1 is MNHEY and CDR2 is SVGAGI. This CDR3 reads CASSTGGSGANVLTF. DNA for the CDR3: TGTGCCAGCAGTACAGGGGGCTCTGGGGCCAACGTCCTGACTTTC.

The chain recombines TRBV5-4 with TRBJ1-6; perhaps TRBD1 as D (6 bases). CDR3 length: 16 amino acids. Trimming cost V 0 bases and J 10 bases, with 17 bases left between them. Germline lookup yields CDR1 SGHNT and CDR2 YYREEE (reference sequence). CDR3 nucleotides: TGTGCCAGCAGCTTGGATGGGTCCAGGGGCAAATCACCCCTCCACTTT. It codes for CASSLDGSRGKSPLHF.

This chain joins TRBV20-1 and TRBJ1-5, with TRBD1 as a possible D gene (6 bases). The CDR3 runs 14 residues. CDR1 DFQATT and CDR2 SNEGSKA come from the germline V gene (reference sequence). The V and J ends lost 3 bases and 2 bases respectively, with 11 bases between them. The CDR3 here is CSASKGVGNQPQHF. The CDR3 coding sequence is TGCAGTGCTAGTAAGGGGGTAGGCAATCAGCCCCAGCATTTT.